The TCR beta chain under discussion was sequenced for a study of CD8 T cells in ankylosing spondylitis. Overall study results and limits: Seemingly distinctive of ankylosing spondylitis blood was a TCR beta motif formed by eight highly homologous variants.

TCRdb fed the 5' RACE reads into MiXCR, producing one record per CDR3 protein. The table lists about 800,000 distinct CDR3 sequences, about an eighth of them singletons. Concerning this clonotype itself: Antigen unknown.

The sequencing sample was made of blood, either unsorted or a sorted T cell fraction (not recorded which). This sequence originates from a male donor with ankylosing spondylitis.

The DNA of the CDR3 is TGTGCCAGCAGCCCCCAAGGGGCGACGGCCCATCAGCCCCAGCATTTT. Its protein is CASSPQGATAHQPQHF. The V gene is TRBV5-5, the J gene TRBJ1-5, with a tentative D call TRBD1 (5 bases). Looked up from germline, CDR1 is SGHKS and CDR2 is YYEKEE (reference sequence). This CDR3 region has 16 residues. The V and J ends lost 4 bases and 5 bases respectively, with 19 bases between them.